Listed here are 3 T cell receptor beta chains from one sample, sequenced in a study of beta chain features in type 1 diabetes. Investigators reverse transcribed all isolated RNA, so they sequenced expressed TCRB transcripts. The repertoire was sequenced with immunoSEQ multiplex PCR; TCRdb's copy has only in-frame clones and lacks some. In the table there are 140,000 or so clones, 8.5% to 12% of which are singletons. Sequencing used naive CD4+ T cells from blood. The receptors come from a man aged 18 to 30 in good health.

There are a few counts of this clone. The chain carries TRBV6-6 and TRBJ2-7; D perhaps matches TRBD1 (6 bases). The germline V gene has CDR1 MNHNY and CDR2 SVGAGI (reference sequence). The CDR3 covers 15 residues. Trimming left V 6 bases short and J 0 bases short, with 15 bases between. The CDR3 DNA reads TGTGCCAGCAGGCGGACAGTCTCCCTCTCCTACGAGCAGTACTTC. Translated, it gives CASRRTVSLSYEQYF.

This clone has only a few counts. Compared with germline, one end of the junction differs, possibly owing to a read error. The chain carries TRBV19 and TRBJ2-3; a weak D match, TRBD1 (5 bases). Germline CDR1 is LNHDA and CDR2 is SQIVND (reference sequence). The CDR3 sequence is 14 residues long. CDR3 loop: CASSPIDSIDTQYF. The CDR3 nucleotides are TGTGCCAGTAGCCCAATAGACAGCATAGATACGCAGTATTTT.

This clone was observed a few times. The chain links TRBV28 to TRBJ2-7; D might be TRBD2 (7 bases). CDR1 is MDHEN, CDR2 SYDVKM, per germline. V was pared by 6 bases and J by 6 bases, with 18 bases between. The CDR3 length is 14 residues. This CDR3 is CASSPRGGGFEQYF. For the CDR3, the DNA is TGTGCCAGCAGCCCGAGGGGCGGGGGCTTCGAGCAGTACTTC.